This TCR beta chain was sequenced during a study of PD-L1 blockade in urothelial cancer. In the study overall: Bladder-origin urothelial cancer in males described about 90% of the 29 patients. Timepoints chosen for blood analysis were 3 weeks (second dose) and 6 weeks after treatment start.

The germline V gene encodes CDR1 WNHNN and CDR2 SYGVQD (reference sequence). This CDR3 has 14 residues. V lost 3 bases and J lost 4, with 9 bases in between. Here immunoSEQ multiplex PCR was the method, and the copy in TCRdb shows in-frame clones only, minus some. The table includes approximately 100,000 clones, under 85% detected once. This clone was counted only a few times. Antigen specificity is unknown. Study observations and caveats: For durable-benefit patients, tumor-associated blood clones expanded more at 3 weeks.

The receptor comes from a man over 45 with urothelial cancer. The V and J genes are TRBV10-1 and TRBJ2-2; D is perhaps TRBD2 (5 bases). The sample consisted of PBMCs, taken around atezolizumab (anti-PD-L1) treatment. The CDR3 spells CASSDPGSTGELFF. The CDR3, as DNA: TGCGCCAGCAGTGACCCGGGGAGCACCGGGGAGCTGTTTTTT.